This T cell receptor beta chain was identified in a study of OX40 agonist ivuxolimab in advanced cancers. About the research overall: People who had prior anti-PD-1, anti-PD-L1 or anti-CTLA-4 therapy could take part, and approximately 44% had some. Findings and caveats of the study: Some nonresponders also had low normalized T-cell clonal expansion. Partly responding patients at 0.1-3.0 mg/kg showed some of the smallest clonal expansion.

TCRdb's copy holds only in-frame clones and misses some; the assay was immunoSEQ multiplex PCR. The sample holds around 40,000 clones; about 80% are singletons and the top ten take over 3.5%. Details on this clone: What it binds is not known.

It was autoimmune disease history or systemic immunosuppression that excluded patients. Germline CDR1 reads MNHNS; CDR2 reads SASEGT. Germline trimming cut 4 bases from V and 0 bases from J; bases unmatched to any gene: 6. The CDR3 runs 16 residues. The origin of this receptor is an adult with an advanced solid tumor such as melanoma, head and neck, liver or kidney cancer. The sample consisted of CD4+ or CD8+ T cells sorted from blood, taken in a trial of the OX40 agonist ivuxolimab. The chain combines TRBV6-1 with TRBJ1-5; TRBD1 matches 7 bases. Here the CDR3 DNA reads TGTGCCAGCAGTGTGGGGGGACAGAGTAGCAATCAGCCCCAGCATTTT. Protein sequence: CASSVGGQSSNQPQHF.